This entry concerns a single T cell receptor beta chain. This table comes from immunoSEQ multiplex PCR, and its TCRdb copy is limited to in-frame clones, with some not included. The sample yields about 75,000 clones, more than 85% seen once. The sample belongs to a study of technical replicates of blood from a handful of donors. Sequencing used PBMCs. The TCR comes from a human donor in good health. Some clones in this sample may be carry-over from other donors' samples.

The DNA for the CDR3 is TGTGCCAGCAGGCCCCACTCGAGCTCCTACAATGAGCAGTTCTTC. This sequence encodes CASRPHSSSYNEQFF. V is TRBV25-1 and J is TRBJ2-1; D uncertain. The V gene's germline CDR1 is MGHDK and CDR2 SYGVNS. This CDR3 is 15 amino acids long. Trimming shortened V by 6 bases and J by 0 bases, and 12 bases separated the two germline ends.